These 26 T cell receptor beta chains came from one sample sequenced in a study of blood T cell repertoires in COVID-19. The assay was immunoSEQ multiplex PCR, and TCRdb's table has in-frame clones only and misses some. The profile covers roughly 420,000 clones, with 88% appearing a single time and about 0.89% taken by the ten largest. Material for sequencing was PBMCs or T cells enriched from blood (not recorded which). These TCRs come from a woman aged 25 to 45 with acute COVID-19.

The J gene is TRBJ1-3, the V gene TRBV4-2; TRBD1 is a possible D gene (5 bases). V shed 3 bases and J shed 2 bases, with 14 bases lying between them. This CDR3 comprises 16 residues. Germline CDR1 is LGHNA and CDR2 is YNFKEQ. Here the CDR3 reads CASSHPGGETGNTIYF. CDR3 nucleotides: TGTGCCAGCAGCCACCCTGGGGGGGAGACTGGAAACACCATATATTTT.

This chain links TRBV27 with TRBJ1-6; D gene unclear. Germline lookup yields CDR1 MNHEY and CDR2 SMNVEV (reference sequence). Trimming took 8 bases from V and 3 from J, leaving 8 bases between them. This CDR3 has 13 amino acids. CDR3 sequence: CASLPVYNSPLHF. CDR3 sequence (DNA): TGTGCCAGCTTACCAGTCTATAATTCACCCCTCCACTTT.

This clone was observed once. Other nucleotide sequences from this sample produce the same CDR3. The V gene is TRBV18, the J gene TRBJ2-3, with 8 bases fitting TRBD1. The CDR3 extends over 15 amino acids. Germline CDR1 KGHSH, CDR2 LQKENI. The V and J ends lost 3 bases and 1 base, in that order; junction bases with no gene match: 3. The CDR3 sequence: CASSPGQGGTDTQYF. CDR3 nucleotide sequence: TGTGCCAGCTCACCCGGACAGGGCGGCACAGATACGCAGTATTTT. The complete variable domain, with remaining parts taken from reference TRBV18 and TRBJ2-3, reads NAGVMQNPRHLVRRRGQEARLRCSPMKGHSHVYWYRQLPEEGLKFMVYLQKENIIDESGMPKERFSAEFPKEGPSILRIQQVVRGDSAAYFCASSPGQGGTDTQYFGPGTRLTVL.

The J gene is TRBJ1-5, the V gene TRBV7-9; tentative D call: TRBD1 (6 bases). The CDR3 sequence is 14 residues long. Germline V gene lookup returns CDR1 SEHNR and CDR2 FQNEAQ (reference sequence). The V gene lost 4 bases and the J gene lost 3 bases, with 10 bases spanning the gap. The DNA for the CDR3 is TGTGCCAGCAGCTCTCAGGGGTCCAATCAGCCCCAGCATTTT. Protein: CASSSQGSNQPQHF.

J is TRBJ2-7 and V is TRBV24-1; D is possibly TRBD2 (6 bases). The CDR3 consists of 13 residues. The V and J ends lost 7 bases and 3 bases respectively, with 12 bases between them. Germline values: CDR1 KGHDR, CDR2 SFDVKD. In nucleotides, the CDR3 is TGTGCCACCAGCTCCGGGGGTCTCTACGAGCAGTACTTC. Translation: CATSSGGLYEQYF.

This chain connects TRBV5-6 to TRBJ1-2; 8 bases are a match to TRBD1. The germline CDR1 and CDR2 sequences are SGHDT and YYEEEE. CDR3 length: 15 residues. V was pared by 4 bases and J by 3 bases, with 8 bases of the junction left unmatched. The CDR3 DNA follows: TGTGCCAGCAGCGCCGCAGGGGGCGATCACTATGGCTACACCTTC. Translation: CASSAAGGDHYGYTF.

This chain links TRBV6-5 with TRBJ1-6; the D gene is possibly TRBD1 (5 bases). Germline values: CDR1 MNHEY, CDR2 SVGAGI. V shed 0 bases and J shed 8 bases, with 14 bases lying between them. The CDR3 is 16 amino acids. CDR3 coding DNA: TGTGCCAGCAGTTACTCGCAGGCCACAGGATATTCACCCCTCCACTTT. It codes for CASSYSQATGYSPLHF.

The DNA for the CDR3 is TGTGCCAGCAGCTTAGATGGGACAGGGGGAGAGACCCAGTACTTC. Amino acid sequence: CASSLDGTGGETQYF. This chain joins TRBV7-2 and TRBJ2-5; TRBD1 matches at 11 bases. The trim removed 1 base at V and 4 bases at J, leaving 2 bases unmatched. Germline CDR1 reads SGHTA; CDR2 reads FQGNSA. The CDR3 is made up of 15 amino acids. Full variable domain (rest looked up from reference TRBV7-2 and TRBJ2-5): GAGVSQSPSNKVTEKGKDVELRCDPISGHTALYWYRQSLGQGLEFLIYFQGNSAPDKSGLPSDRFSAERTGGSVSTLTIQRTQQEDSAVYLCASSLDGTGGETQYFGPGTRLLVL.

The CDR3 bases are TGCAGCGTTGAGGCAGAACCGGGGGCCAACGTCCTGACTTTC. Translated, it gives CSVEAEPGANVLTF. This chain joins TRBV29-1 and TRBJ2-6, with D unresolved. This CDR3 contains 14 residues. Germline V gene lookup returns CDR1 SQVTM and CDR2 ANQGSEA. V lost 3 bases to trimming and J lost 4 bases, with 10 bases between them.

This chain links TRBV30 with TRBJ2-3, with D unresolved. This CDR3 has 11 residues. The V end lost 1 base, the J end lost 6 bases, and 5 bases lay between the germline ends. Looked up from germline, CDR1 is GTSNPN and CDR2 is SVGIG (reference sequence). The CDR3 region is CAWSDWDTQYF. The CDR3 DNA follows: TGTGCCTGGAGTGACTGGGATACGCAGTATTTT.

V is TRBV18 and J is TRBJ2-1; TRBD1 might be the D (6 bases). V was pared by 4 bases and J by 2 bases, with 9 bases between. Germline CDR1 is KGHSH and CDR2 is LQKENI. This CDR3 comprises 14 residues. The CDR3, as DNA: TGTGCCAGCTCACGGGACACCACCTACAATGAGCAGTTCTTC. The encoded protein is CASSRDTTYNEQFF.

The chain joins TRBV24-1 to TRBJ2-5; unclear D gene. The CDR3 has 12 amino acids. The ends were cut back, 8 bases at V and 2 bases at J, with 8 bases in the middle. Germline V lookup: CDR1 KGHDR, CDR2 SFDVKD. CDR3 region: CATTKEQETQYF. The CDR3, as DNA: TGTGCCACCACTAAGGAGCAAGAGACCCAGTACTTC.

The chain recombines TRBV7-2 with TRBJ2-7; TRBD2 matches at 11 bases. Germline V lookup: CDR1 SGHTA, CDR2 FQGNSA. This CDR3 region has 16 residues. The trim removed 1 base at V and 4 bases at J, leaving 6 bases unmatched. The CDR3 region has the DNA TGTGCCAGCAGCTTAGGGATAGCGGGGGGGCCATACGAGCAGTACTTC. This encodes CASSLGIAGGPYEQYF.

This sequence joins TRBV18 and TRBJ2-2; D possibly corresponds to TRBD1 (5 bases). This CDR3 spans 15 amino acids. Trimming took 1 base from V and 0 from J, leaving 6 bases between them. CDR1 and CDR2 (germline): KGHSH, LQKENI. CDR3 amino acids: CASSPQGTNTGELFF. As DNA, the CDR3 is TGTGCCAGCTCACCACAGGGGACGAACACCGGGGAGCTGTTTTTT.

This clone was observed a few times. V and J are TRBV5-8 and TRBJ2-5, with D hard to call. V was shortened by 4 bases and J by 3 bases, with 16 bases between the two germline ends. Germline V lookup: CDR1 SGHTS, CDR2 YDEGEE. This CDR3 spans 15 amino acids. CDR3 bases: TGTGCCAGCAGCCCGTGGTTGGTCCGCGAAGAGACCCAGTACTTC. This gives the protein CASSPWLVREETQYF.

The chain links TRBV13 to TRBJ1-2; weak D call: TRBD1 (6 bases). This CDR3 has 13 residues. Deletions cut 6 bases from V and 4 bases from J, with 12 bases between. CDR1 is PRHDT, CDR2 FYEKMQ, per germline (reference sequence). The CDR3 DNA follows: TGTGCCAGCAGAGGCAGGGGCAGCTATGGCTACACCTTC. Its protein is CASRGRGSYGYTF. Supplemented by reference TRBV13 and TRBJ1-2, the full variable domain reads AAGVIQSPRHLIKEKRETATLKCYPIPRHDTVYWYQQGPGQDPQFLISFYEKMQSDKGSIPDRFSAQQFSDYHSELNMSSLELGDSALYFCASRGRGSYGYTFGSGTRLTVV.

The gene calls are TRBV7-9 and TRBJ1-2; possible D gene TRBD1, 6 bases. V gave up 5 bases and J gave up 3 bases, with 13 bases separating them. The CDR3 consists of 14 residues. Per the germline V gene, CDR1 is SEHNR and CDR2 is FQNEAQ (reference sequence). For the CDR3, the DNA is TGTGCCAGCAGCCTCTCGGACAGTCACTATGGCTACACCTTC. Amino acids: CASSLSDSHYGYTF.

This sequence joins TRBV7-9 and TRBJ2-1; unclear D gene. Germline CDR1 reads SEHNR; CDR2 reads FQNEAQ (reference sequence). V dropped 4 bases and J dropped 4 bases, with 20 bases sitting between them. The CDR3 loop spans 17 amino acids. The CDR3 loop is CASSSSLVPNHYNEQFF. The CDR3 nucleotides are TGTGCCAGCAGCTCAAGCCTAGTCCCAAATCATTACAATGAGCAGTTCTTC. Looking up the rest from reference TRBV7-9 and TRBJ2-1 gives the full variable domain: DTGVSQNPRHKITKRGQNVTFRCDPISEHNRLYWYRQTLGQGPEFLTYFQNEAQLEKSRLLSDRFSAERPKGSFSTLEIQRTEQGDSAMYLCASSSSLVPNHYNEQFFGPGTRLTVL.

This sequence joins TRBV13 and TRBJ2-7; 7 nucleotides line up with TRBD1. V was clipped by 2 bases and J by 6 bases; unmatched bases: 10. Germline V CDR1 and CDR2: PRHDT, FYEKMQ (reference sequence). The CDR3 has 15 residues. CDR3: CASSLRGQAPSEQYF. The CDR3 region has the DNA TGTGCCAGCAGCTTAAGAGGACAGGCTCCCTCCGAGCAGTACTTC. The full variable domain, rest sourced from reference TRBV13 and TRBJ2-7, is AAGVIQSPRHLIKEKRETATLKCYPIPRHDTVYWYQQGPGQDPQFLISFYEKMQSDKGSIPDRFSAQQFSDYHSELNMSSLELGDSALYFCASSLRGQAPSEQYFGPGTRLTVT.

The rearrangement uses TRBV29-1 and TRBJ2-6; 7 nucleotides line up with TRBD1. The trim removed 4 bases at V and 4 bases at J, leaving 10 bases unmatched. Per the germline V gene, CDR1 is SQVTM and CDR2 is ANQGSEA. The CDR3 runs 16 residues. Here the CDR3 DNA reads TGCAGCGTTGCGAGTCAGGGGGTCTCCGGGGCCAACGTCCTGACTTTC. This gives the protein CSVASQGVSGANVLTF.

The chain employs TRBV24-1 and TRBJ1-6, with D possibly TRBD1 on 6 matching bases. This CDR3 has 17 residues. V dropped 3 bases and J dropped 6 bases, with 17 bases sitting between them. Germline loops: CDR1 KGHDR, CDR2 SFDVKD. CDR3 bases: TGTGCCACCAGTGATCCCCGCCCGGGGACACTTAATTCACCCCTCCACTTT. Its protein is CATSDPRPGTLNSPLHF.

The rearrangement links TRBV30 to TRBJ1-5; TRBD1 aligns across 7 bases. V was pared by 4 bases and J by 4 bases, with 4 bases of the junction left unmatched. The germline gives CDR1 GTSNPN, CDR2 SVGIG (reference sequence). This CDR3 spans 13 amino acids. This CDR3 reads CAWNRGPNQPQHF. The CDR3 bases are TGTGCCTGGAACAGGGGACCTAATCAGCCCCAGCATTTT. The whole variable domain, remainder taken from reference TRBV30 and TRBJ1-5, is SQTIHQWPATLVQPVGSPLSLECTVEGTSNPNLYWYRQAAGRGLQLLFYSVGIGQISSEVPQNLSASRPQDRQFILSSKKLLLSDSGFYLCAWNRGPNQPQHFGDGTRLSIL.

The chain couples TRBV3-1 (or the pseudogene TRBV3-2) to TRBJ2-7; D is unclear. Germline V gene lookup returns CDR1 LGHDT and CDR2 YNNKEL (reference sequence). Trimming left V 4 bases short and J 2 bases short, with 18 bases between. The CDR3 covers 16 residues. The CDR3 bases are TGTGCCAGCAGCCCCCTGCCCAGCGTCACCCCCTACGAGCAGTACTTC. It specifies CASSPLPSVTPYEQYF.

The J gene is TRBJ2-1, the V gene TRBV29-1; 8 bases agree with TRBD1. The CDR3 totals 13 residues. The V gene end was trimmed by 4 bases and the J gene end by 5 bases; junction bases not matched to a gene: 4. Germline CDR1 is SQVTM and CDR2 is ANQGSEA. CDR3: CSVGRQGNNEQFF. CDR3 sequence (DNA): TGCAGCGTTGGGAGACAGGGGAACAATGAGCAGTTCTTC.

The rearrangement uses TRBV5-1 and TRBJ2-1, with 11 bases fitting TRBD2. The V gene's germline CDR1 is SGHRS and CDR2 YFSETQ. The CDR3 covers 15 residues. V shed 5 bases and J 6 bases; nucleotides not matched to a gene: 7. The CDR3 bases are TGCGCCAGCAGTCTTAGCGGGGGGGCCAGCAATGAGCAGTTCTTC. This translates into CASSLSGGASNEQFF.

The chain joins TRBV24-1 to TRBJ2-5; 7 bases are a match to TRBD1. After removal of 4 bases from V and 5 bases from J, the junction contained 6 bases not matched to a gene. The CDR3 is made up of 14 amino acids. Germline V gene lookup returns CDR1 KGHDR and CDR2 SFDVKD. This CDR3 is CATSDGQVGETQYF. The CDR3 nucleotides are TGTGCCACCAGTGACGGACAGGTTGGGGAGACCCAGTACTTC.